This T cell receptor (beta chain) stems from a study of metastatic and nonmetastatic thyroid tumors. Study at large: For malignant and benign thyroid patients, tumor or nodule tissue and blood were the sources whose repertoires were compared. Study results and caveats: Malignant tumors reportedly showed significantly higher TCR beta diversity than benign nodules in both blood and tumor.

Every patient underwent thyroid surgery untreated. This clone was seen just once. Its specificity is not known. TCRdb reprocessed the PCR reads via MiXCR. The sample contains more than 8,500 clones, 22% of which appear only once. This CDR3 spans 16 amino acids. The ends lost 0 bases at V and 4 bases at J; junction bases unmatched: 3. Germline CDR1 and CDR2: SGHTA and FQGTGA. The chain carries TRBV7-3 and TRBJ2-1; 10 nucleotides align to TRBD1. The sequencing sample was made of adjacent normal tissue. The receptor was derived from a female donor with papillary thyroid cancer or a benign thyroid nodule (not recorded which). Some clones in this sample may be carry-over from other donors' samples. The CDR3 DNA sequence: TGTGCCAGCAGCTTAACGGGACAGGGGATATACAATGAGCAGTTCTTC. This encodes CASSLTGQGIYNEQFF.